A single TCR beta chain is shown here with its context. Its specificity is not known. This record belongs to a study of cytomegalovirus exposure and HLA in healthy donors. Study context: Among about 179 million T cells, an earlier analysis found 95 million to 140 million unique TCR beta sequences. Study findings and constraints: There was a cluster of highly shared sequence variants that was likely a sequencing artifact. Some public TCRs appeared in many individuals, while most sequences were rare. There were several of the most significant clusters that appeared linked to common viral pathogens in a later analysis.

The V gene lost 6 bases and the J gene lost 6 bases, with 21 bases spanning the gap. Per germline, CDR1 SGHDT and CDR2 YYEEEE. The CDR3 spans 15 residues. Primers included in the PCR were 60 Vbeta and 13 Jbeta primers. Method: immunoSEQ multiplex PCR; TCRdb's copy keeps in-frame clones and lacks some. The data contain about 180,000 clones, 60% to 85% of them singletons. Sequenced input: PBMCs. The source of this sequence is a man younger than 30 in good health and CMV-seronegative. The chain has TRBV5-6 and TRBJ2-5, with D tentatively TRBD2 (5 bases). The DNA of the CDR3 is TGTGCCAGCACTCTCGGAGGTGAAGGGTTCAAGACCCAGTACTTC. Translating gives CASTLGGEGFKTQYF.